This T cell receptor (beta chain) was captured by sequencing in a study of cytomegalovirus exposure and HLA in healthy donors (dated by TCRdb to the late 2010s). Turning to the overall study: According to an earlier analysis of 587 of the donors, about 179 million T cells yielded roughly 100 million unique TCR beta sequences and about 300 Gb of sequence data. Around 320 gigabases of sequencing data and tens of millions of unique TCR sequences were included in an early release covering around 650 HLA-typed donors. The genetic ancestry cluster associated with self-reported Caucasian donors included over 65% of the 398 genotyped donors. The study was designed to test whether signatures of past pathogen exposure could be identified by cataloging public T cell receptors. Using immunosequencing, the study profiled T cell repertoires from around 670 subjects and related those repertoires to cytomegalovirus serostatus. A separate validation cohort of 100 to 150 different subjects was used in addition to the approximately 700-subject first cohort. High-throughput TCR immunosequencing, statistical association of individual TCRs with disease status, and machine learning were combined to predict cytomegalovirus infection status. To study patterns of TCR occurrence, a later analysis re-analyzed previously published TCR beta repertoires from just over 650 donors and added high-resolution HLA genotyping. The later analysis used no new phenotypic data to find candidate immune exposures, relying instead on TCR beta sequences and their occurrence across donors. To decide whether each TCR beta V gene segment behaved as functional or pseudogenic, an earlier analysis of 587 of the donors relied on high-throughput TCR beta sequencing. Donor age, sex, ethnicity and CMV serostatus were compiled alongside the repertoire data. Genome-wide SNP genotypes for about 65% of the 666 donors were used in a later genetic analysis, which treated that subset as a discovery cohort. All discovery cohort repertoires had been generated using a single sequencing platform. HLA typing included class I and class II loci at four-digit resolution. Typing coverage differed by locus: A, B, C, DRB1 and DQB1 were typed in roughly 629-640 donors, DQA1 in 522, DPA1 in approximately 600, and DPB1 in 450 to 490. Four to six DR-DQ haplotypes were handled as single units for association and clustering, since linkage in the cohort was strong. Among about 400 genotyped donors of the cohort, an average of approximately 240,000 unique TCR beta nucleotide sequences was sequenced per donor, of which about 19% were non-productive. Results and caveats for the whole study, not just this receptor: In a later analysis, HLA-associated TCR beta chains were found to be more clonally expanded and to have lower generation probabilities than equally common non-associated chains. A later analysis reported that several top co-occurrence clusters appeared linked to parvovirus B19, influenza, CMV and Epstein-Barr virus. The sequencing pipeline was judged likely to have produced a cluster of highly shared sequence variants as a technical artifact. A further reported finding was that TCR beta sequences accurately predicted the HLA-A and HLA-B alleles for most subjects in the first cohort. A few of the identified cytomegalovirus-associated TCR beta chains were confirmed in vitro to be specific for cytomegalovirus antigens. Because HLA typing was unavailable for some donors at each locus, only the typed subset was used in association tests. According to a later analysis, TCR association rates differed among HLA loci, with DRB1 alleles showing the most associated TCRs and HLA-C alleles showing the fewest. Strong co-occurrence of HLA alleles, especially DR and DQ, made assigning TCR associations to individual alleles difficult. A later genetic analysis associated a missense DCLRE1C variant with V-gene and J-gene trimming of TCR beta chains, and an independent cohort replicated the association. The 87-base-pair reads could not distinguish some IMGT-functional V segments, including TRBV6-2 and TRBV6-3, so those segments were excluded. Compared with the approximately 710-donor mean, donors in an Asian-associated ancestry cluster had fewer N-insertions in productive TCRs, according to a later genetic analysis. Correlated functional status among segregating V segments might be attributable to linkage disequilibrium, but an unknown experimental factor could not be ruled out. The cohort was sequenced for TCR beta chains only, and without alpha or paired-chain data the features that could be detected were limited. Because counts were too low, about 15 rarely observed V segments, including chromosome 9 orphons, were left out of the earlier analysis of approximately 500 of the donors. Roughly uniform sequencing depth across donors was assumed in presence/absence analyses, although this assumption may not hold. A later analysis associated about 17,000 TCR beta sequences with specific HLA alleles at a false discovery rate of 0.05. The study listed 164 TCR beta chains as associated with cytomegalovirus. The authors suggested that the approach could potentially be generalized to other disease states and immunological phenotypes. Most TCR sequences were seen in very few donors, while some public TCRs were found in many individuals. In an earlier analysis of more than 450 of the donors, most TCR beta V segments were observed in productive rearrangements about 87% or about 30% of the time, broadly matching IMGT annotations. In a later analysis, most CMV-associated TCR beta chains were found to appear HLA-restricted, with HLA associations seemingly driven largely by CMV exposure. CMV serostatus was the only immune exposure information available for the cohort. The classifier was reported to diagnose cytomegalovirus status with high specificity and sensitivity in both the original and validation cohorts.

In the case of this clone: No antigen is known for it. No quality values exist for individual bases; no much larger clone is one base distant.

Library preparation employed the immunoSEQ multiplex PCR assay. For the multiplex PCR, a mixture combining 60 forward primers for TCR Vbeta segments and 13 reverse primers for TCR Jbeta segments was used. Amplification of the CDR3 region of rearranged TCR beta genes was performed with a multiplex PCR assay on genomic DNA. Amplified TCR beta libraries were sequenced as 87-base-pair reads on the Illumina HiSeq System. The paper's processing steps were these. A later analysis tallied 75 million to 95 million unique TCR beta chains across the roughly 610 repertoires, and approximately 11 million of those chains were shared by two or more donors. Raw reads were error-corrected and collapsed into unique sequences by a nearest-neighbor algorithm in which closely related sequences were merged to remove PCR and sequencing errors. CDR3 sequences were aligned to IMGT reference sequences to assign V, D and J gene segments. For a sequence to be retained, at least a six-nucleotide match to both a V gene segment and a J gene segment was required. A rearrangement counted as productive if the CDR3 had no stop codons and remained in frame with V and J, and every other rearrangement counted as non-productive. Following IMGT convention, CDR3 was defined as the stretch from the second conserved V-encoded cysteine up to the conserved J-encoded phenylalanine. The earlier analysis of approximately 590 of the donors excluded any sequence lacking an unambiguous match to a single V gene segment. An earlier analysis of almost 600 of the donors classified V segments as functional when productive rearrangements were above 56.7% and as segregating when the standard deviation between donors was above 5%. A statistical classification framework was developed to diagnose cytomegalovirus status using the catalog of TCR beta chain sequences. In a later analysis, TCR nucleotide sequences were compared against IMGT/GENE-DB human TR gene sequences so that V and J genes could be assigned. In a later analysis, CDR3 sequences and most-parsimonious VDJ recombination scenarios were assigned using the TCRdist pipeline. In a later analysis, each TCR beta chain was defined by its CDR3 amino acid sequence together with its V-gene family, and reads without a unique V-gene family were excluded. To address suspected cross-contamination and a sequencing artifact, a later analysis removed a few hundred highly shared, low-generation-probability nucleotide sequences. A later analysis calculated a clonal expansion index for each public chain from normalized within-repertoire ranks of inferred template counts. In a later analysis, generation probabilities were computed with a VDJ recombination model fitted to out-of-frame rearrangements, and the resulting probabilities were checked against IGoR. A later analysis scored TCR-TCR, TCR-HLA and TCR-CMV co-occurrence with hypergeometric tests, applying a repertoire-size bias correction to TCR pairs. False discovery rates were estimated in a later analysis by permuting HLA or CMV assignments 20 times. In a later analysis, co-occurring TCRs were grouped using DBSCAN, and TCRdist sequence similarity was added for clustering within HLA-allele-positive subsets. For co-occurrence clustering, repertoires with fewer than 30,000 or more than 120,000 public chains were excluded, along with 4 to 6 repertoires with anomalous nucleotide sharing. TCRdb took this table from immuneACCESS and kept in-frame rearrangements with V and J called. Such tables lack part of the clones; where checked against another copy, unresolved V genes explain under half of the gap, and the rest is unexplained. That table is the source of V, J and clone size, and D and trimming were worked out from the DNA. This sample has 150,000 or so clones in its table, and approximately 84% of those were observed once. 6.3% of the sample goes to the ten largest clones.

The CDR3 contains 15 residues, cysteine and phenylalanine counted. Only the CDR3 part of the read is kept: 45 bases, read in frame from the first base. V loses 3 bases at its end and J loses 5 bases; junction bases beyond the gene matches: 7. The germline V gene gives CDR1 as KGHSH and CDR2 as LQKENI. The cohort consisted of more than 650 healthy bone marrow donors. All cohort members were sampled while nominally healthy, although unrecorded immune exposures were likely present. The donor tested CMV seropositive and was one of the 289 seropositive cohort members. A peripheral blood sample was provided by each donor, and peripheral blood mononuclear cells were used for TCR beta sequencing. Genomic DNA extraction from the blood cell samples was performed with the Qiagen DNeasy Blood Extraction Kit.

Recombination linked TRBV18 to TRBJ1-2, and 9 junctional nucleotides match TRBD1. Sequenced: PBMCs. The source is a male donor in good health and CMV-seropositive. The CDR3 is CASSPPGQGPYGYTF. The nucleotide sequence is TGTGCCAGCTCACCGCCGGGACAGGGTCCGTATGGCTACACCTTC.